The 29 T cell receptor beta chains below were found in one sample sequenced in a study of OX40 agonist ivuxolimab in advanced cancers. Sequencing was performed with immunoSEQ multiplex PCR; in TCRdb, only in-frame clones are kept and a portion is missing. This sample has nearly 80,000 clones, with 84% found just once. The source material was CD4+ or CD8+ T cells sorted from blood, sampled in a trial of the OX40 agonist ivuxolimab. The source is an adult with an advanced solid tumor such as melanoma, head and neck, liver or kidney cancer.

This clone has only one observation. The rearrangement uses TRBV7-7 and TRBJ2-2; tentative D call: TRBD2 (5 bases). This CDR3 is built from 14 residues. Germline V gene data show CDR1 as SSHAT and CDR2 as FNYEAQ (reference sequence). V dropped 0 bases and J dropped 7 bases, with 9 bases sitting between them. Here the CDR3 reads CASSLAREDGELFF. DNA for the CDR3: TGTGCCAGCAGCTTAGCGAGGGAAGACGGGGAGCTGTTTTTT.

V usage is TRBV19 and J usage is TRBJ1-2, with D possibly TRBD1 on 6 matching bases. V dropped 4 bases and J dropped 2 bases, with 17 bases sitting between them. The CDR3 is 16 residues long. From germline, CDR1 is LNHDA and CDR2 SQIVND (reference sequence). CDR3 in DNA: TGTGCCAGTAGTAAGCCCCGGACAGAGGGAAACTATGGCTACACCTTC. It specifies CASSKPRTEGNYGYTF.

The gene calls are TRBV19 and TRBJ2-3; 10 positions agree with TRBD2. V lost 4 bases and J lost 3; bases outside the gene matches: 16. CDR3 length: 19 amino acids. Germline CDR1 is LNHDA and CDR2 is SQIVND (reference sequence). This chain's CDR3 is CASSTGVAGGWKPTDTQYF. The CDR3 region has the DNA TGTGCCAGTAGTACAGGGGTAGCGGGGGGTTGGAAACCAACAGATACGCAGTATTTT.

This clone was seen once. The chain combines TRBV5-1 with TRBJ1-5, with D unclear. Trimming pared 1 base from V and 7 bases from J, leaving 15 bases between. The CDR3 contains 15 residues. The germline CDR1 and CDR2 sequences are SGHRS and YFSETQ. Here the CDR3 DNA reads TGCGCCAGCAGCTTGCAGGAGGCCTCGGGGCAGCCCCAGCATTTT. It codes for CASSLQEASGQPQHF.

The gene calls are TRBV7-2 and TRBJ1-4; D not certain. The CDR3 contains 14 residues. The ends were cut back, 4 bases at V and 1 base at J, with 7 bases in the middle. Germline V CDR1 and CDR2: SGHTA, FQGNSA. CDR3 nucleotide sequence: TGTGCCAGCAGCTCTGGGGTAACTAATGAAAAACTGTTTTTT. Translation: CASSSGVTNEKLFF.

The chain has TRBV6-1 and TRBJ2-7; possible D gene TRBD2, 5 bases. The V gene's germline CDR1 is MNHNS and CDR2 SASEGT. Trimming stripped 4 bases from V and 5 bases from J, with 18 bases between. This CDR3 is 15 amino acids long. The CDR3 DNA reads TGTGCCAGCAGTGGGTGGGCCCCTCGGGAAGACGAGCAGTACTTC. It translates to CASSGWAPREDEQYF.

The chain couples TRBV5-1 to TRBJ2-3, with 9 nucleotides matching TRBD1. The junction had 9 bases not matched to a gene; V was cut back by 4 bases and J by 6 bases. The CDR3 is 15 residues long. Germline V gene sequence: CDR1 SGHRS, CDR2 YFSETQ. The CDR3 DNA reads as TGCGCCAGCAGCCCATGGGACAGGGAATCCGATACGCAGTATTTT. Translating it yields CASSPWDRESDTQYF.

The rearrangement uses TRBV7-9 and TRBJ2-7, with 11 bases aligning to TRBD2. The V segment lost 3 bases and the J segment 5 bases; nucleotides outside the gene matches: 9. The CDR3 length is 16 residues. The germline V gene encodes CDR1 SEHNR and CDR2 FQNEAQ (reference sequence). CDR3 loop: CASSFGTSGSMDEQYF. In DNA, the CDR3 is TGTGCCAGCAGCTTTGGAACTAGCGGGAGTATGGACGAGCAGTACTTC.

V gene TRBV5-1 combines with J gene TRBJ2-1; TRBD2 might be the D (6 bases). The V gene lost 1 base and the J gene lost 6 bases, with 11 bases spanning the gap. The CDR3 sequence is 14 residues long. Germline-derived CDR1 and CDR2 are SGHRS and YFSETQ. CDR3 loop: CASSLTAGSNEQFF. The CDR3 region has the DNA TGCGCCAGCAGCTTGACGGCGGGAAGCAATGAGCAGTTCTTC.

This clone was seen once. The J gene is TRBJ2-7, the V gene TRBV9; possibly TRBD1 for D (6 bases). The germline V and J ends were trimmed by 5 bases and 2 bases, with 11 bases remaining between them. Per the germline V gene, CDR1 is SGDLS and CDR2 is YYNGEE. The CDR3 is 13 amino acids. The CDR3 coding sequence is TGTGCCAGCAGTACAGGGCCAACCTACGAGCAGTACTTC. It yields the protein CASSTGPTYEQYF.

This clone was counted between two and nine times. The genes are TRBV9 and TRBJ2-5; 10 nucleotides match TRBD1. Germline V CDR1 and CDR2: SGDLS, YYNGEE. The length of the CDR3 is 14 residues. The V segment lost 3 bases and the J segment 4 bases; nucleotides outside the gene matches: 3. Here the CDR3 reads CASSGQGAGETQYF. Here the CDR3 DNA reads TGTGCCAGCAGCGGACAGGGGGCCGGAGAGACCCAGTACTTC.

This clone was counted a few times. The CDR3 coding sequence is TGTGCCAGCAGGGGGACTAGCGGGGGCTCCTACGAGCAGTACTTC. It codes for CASRGTSGGSYEQYF. This chain links TRBV2 with TRBJ2-7; 14 bases agree with TRBD2. This CDR3 has 15 residues. The V gene end was trimmed by 6 bases and the J gene end by 0 bases; junction bases not matched to a gene: 1. Germline V gene data show CDR1 as SNHLY and CDR2 as FYNNEI.

J is TRBJ1-2 and V is TRBV6-1; D perhaps matches TRBD1 (6 bases). Trimming cost V 2 bases and J 13 bases, with 17 bases left between them. The length of the CDR3 is 13 residues. Germline V lookup: CDR1 MNHNS, CDR2 SASEGT. This chain's CDR3 is CASSESWQGIPTF. For the CDR3, the DNA is TGTGCCAGCAGTGAATCTTGGCAGGGGATCCCCACCTTC.

The genes are TRBV7-8 and TRBJ2-7; 11 positions agree with TRBD2. Germline CDR1 SGHVS, CDR2 FQNEAQ. The CDR3 spans 17 residues. Trimming at V came to 4 bases and at J to 3 bases, leaving 11 bases not matched to a gene. Here the CDR3 reads CASSYGTSGPYFYEQYF. Here the CDR3 DNA reads TGTGCCAGCAGCTATGGGACTAGCGGACCTTACTTCTACGAGCAGTACTTC.

Written as DNA, the CDR3 is TGTGCCAGCTGGCAGGGTTTTGCTGAAGCTTTCTTT. Protein product: CASWQGFAEAFF. The chain is built from TRBV6-6 and TRBJ1-1; D may be TRBD1 (5 bases). The germline CDR1 and CDR2 sequences are MNHNY and SVGAGI (reference sequence). This CDR3 is 12 amino acids long. Trimming pared 8 bases from V and 6 bases from J, leaving 13 bases between.

V gene TRBV5-6 combines with J gene TRBJ2-7; 10 nucleotides match TRBD2. V was clipped by 4 bases and J by 0 bases; unmatched bases: 7. This CDR3 has 16 amino acids. Per germline, CDR1 SGHDT and CDR2 YYEEEE. The chain's CDR3 is CASSRGVAGGSYEQYF. Written as DNA, the CDR3 is TGTGCCAGCAGCCGAGGTGTAGCGGGGGGCTCCTACGAGCAGTACTTC.

The genes are TRBV7-9 and TRBJ2-7; D gene unclear. Germline values: CDR1 SEHNR, CDR2 FQNEAQ (reference sequence). There are 14 residues in the CDR3. V was shortened by 3 bases and J by 0 bases, with 9 bases between the two germline ends. CDR3 nucleotides: TGTGCCAGCAGCTTCCTTGGGTACTCCTACGAGCAGTACTTC. Residues: CASSFLGYSYEQYF.

The genes are TRBV10-3 and TRBJ2-7; 9 bases line up with TRBD1. J was trimmed by 4 bases and V by 1 base; bases with no gene match: 5. Germline CDR1 is ENHRY and CDR2 is SYGVKD. The CDR3 is 15 residues long. CDR3 nucleotide sequence: TGTGCCATCAGTGAGTTGACAGGGGGACCATACGAGCAGTACTTC. It specifies CAISELTGGPYEQYF.

This rearrangement joins TRBV7-9 to TRBJ2-5; 9 bases are a match to TRBD1. V lost 5 bases, J lost 3 bases, and 7 bases stayed unmatched. This CDR3 is built from 15 residues. Germline V lookup: CDR1 SEHNR, CDR2 FQNEAQ (reference sequence). This chain's CDR3 is CASSTDRGREETQYF. DNA for the CDR3: TGTGCCAGCAGCACGGACAGGGGCCGAGAAGAGACCCAGTACTTC.

CDR3 sequence reads: CARSPGGSGNTIYF. The CDR3 DNA sequence: TGTGCCAGGAGCCCAGGGGGCTCTGGAAACACCATATATTTT. The chain carries TRBV7-9 and TRBJ1-3, with TRBD1 matching 7 bases. The V gene end was trimmed by 9 bases and the J gene end by 0 bases; junction bases not matched to a gene: 5. CDR3 size: 14 residues. Germline CDR1 reads SEHNR; CDR2 reads FQNEAQ (reference sequence).

The chain links TRBV15 to TRBJ2-3; D may be TRBD1 (5 bases). Germline lookup yields CDR1 LNHNV and CDR2 YYDKDF (reference sequence). There are 14 residues in the CDR3. Trimming took off 5 bases at V and 0 bases at J, with 9 bases between the two ends. The CDR3 DNA reads as TGTGCCACCAGCCTCAGGGTGAGCACAGATACGCAGTATTTT. This codes for CATSLRVSTDTQYF.

The rearrangement uses TRBV9 and TRBJ1-2; D possibly corresponds to TRBD1 (5 bases). From germline, CDR1 is SGDLS and CDR2 YYNGEE. The CDR3 covers 12 residues. V lost 8 bases to trimming and J lost 2 bases, with 10 bases between them. CDR3 bases: TGTGCCAGTTCAGGGCCAAACTATGGCTACACCTTC. Amino acids: CASSGPNYGYTF.

This clone was seen just once. The same CDR3 arises from other DNA sequences in this sample as well. The chain is built from TRBV29-1 and TRBJ1-4, with D possibly being TRBD1 (5 bases). This CDR3 region has 12 residues. Trimming cost V 4 bases and J 2 bases, with 5 bases left between them. Per the germline V gene, CDR1 is SQVTM and CDR2 is ANQGSEA. CDR3 amino acids: CSVGQTNEKLFF. The CDR3 DNA sequence: TGCAGCGTTGGACAGACTAATGAAAAACTGTTTTTT.

The CDR3 loop reads CASSVGGVGETQYF. For the CDR3, the DNA is TGTGCCAGCAGTGTGGGGGGGGTAGGGGAGACCCAGTACTTC. The chain carries TRBV6-1 and TRBJ2-5; 7 positions agree with TRBD2. The germline V gene has CDR1 MNHNS and CDR2 SASEGT. CDR3 length equals 14 residues. After removal of 4 bases from V and 5 bases from J, the junction contained 7 bases not matched to a gene.

The V and J genes are TRBV29-1 and TRBJ1-4; 10 nucleotides align to TRBD1. The V and J ends lost 4 bases and 6 bases, in that order; junction bases with no gene match: 2. Per germline, CDR1 SQVTM and CDR2 ANQGSEA. The CDR3 totals 13 residues. Here the CDR3 reads CSVAGQGYEKLFF. The CDR3 DNA follows: TGCAGCGTTGCGGGACAGGGGTATGAAAAACTGTTTTTT.

This clone was found a few times. The V and J genes are TRBV5-4 and TRBJ2-7; 7 positions agree with TRBD2. This CDR3 is 14 amino acids long. The ends lost 3 bases at V and 2 bases at J; junction bases unmatched: 5. The germline gives CDR1 SGHNT, CDR2 YYREEE (reference sequence). The CDR3 loop reads CASSSTSGAYEQYF. CDR3 coding DNA: TGTGCCAGCAGCTCGACCAGCGGGGCCTACGAGCAGTACTTC.

The chain employs TRBV6-5 and TRBJ2-1; weak D call: TRBD1 (6 bases). CDR1 is MNHEY and CDR2 is SVGAGI in the germline V gene. The CDR3 covers 14 residues. With 5 bases removed from V and 6 bases from J, the gap between germline ends came to 14 bases. For the CDR3, the DNA is TGTGCCAGCAGTGACCGGGACACCCTCAATGAGCAGTTCTTC. Amino acid sequence: CASSDRDTLNEQFF.

This sequence joins TRBV7-9 and TRBJ1-2, with TRBD1 as a possible D gene (6 bases). The CDR3 runs 13 residues. CDR1 is SEHNR, CDR2 FQNEAQ, per germline (reference sequence). V was trimmed by 5 bases and J by 2 bases, leaving 9 bases between them. The CDR3 sequence: CASSRQENYGYTF. The CDR3 nucleotides are TGTGCCAGCAGCAGACAGGAGAACTATGGCTACACCTTC.

In the case of this clone: A far larger clone is just one base off, so this is likely a read error. The sample carries other DNA sequences with the same CDR3. The chain has TRBV7-2 and TRBJ2-7; D call uncertain. This CDR3 has 16 residues. Trimming pared 5 bases from V and 7 bases from J, leaving 24 bases between. Germline V gene lookup returns CDR1 SGHTA and CDR2 FQGNSA. The CDR3 DNA reads TGTGCCAGCAGCCAAGAATCGGCCCTCGAACGGTCTGAGCAGTACTTC. Its protein is CASSQESALERSEQYF.